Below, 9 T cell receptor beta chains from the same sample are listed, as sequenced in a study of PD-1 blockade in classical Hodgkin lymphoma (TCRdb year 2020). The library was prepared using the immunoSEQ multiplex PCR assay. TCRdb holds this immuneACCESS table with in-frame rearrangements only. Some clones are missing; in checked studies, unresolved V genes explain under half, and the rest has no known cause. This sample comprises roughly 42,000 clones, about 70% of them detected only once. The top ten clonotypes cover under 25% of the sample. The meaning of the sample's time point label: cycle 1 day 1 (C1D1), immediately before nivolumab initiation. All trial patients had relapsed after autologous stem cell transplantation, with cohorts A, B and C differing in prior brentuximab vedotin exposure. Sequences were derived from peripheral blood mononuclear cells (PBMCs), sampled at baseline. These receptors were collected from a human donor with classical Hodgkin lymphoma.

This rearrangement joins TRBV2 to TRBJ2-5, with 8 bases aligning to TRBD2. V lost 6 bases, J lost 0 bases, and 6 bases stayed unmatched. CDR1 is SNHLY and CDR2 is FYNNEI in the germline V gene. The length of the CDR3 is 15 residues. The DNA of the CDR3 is TGTGCCAGCAGACGACCAGCGGGAGACCAAGAGACCCAGTACTTC. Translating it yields CASRRPAGDQETQYF.

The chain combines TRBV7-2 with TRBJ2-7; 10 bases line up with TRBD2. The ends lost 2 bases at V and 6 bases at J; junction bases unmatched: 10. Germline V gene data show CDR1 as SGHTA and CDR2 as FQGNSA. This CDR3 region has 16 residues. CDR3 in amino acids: CASSLSSGSGWSEQYF. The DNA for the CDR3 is TGTGCCAGCAGCTTATCTAGCGGGAGTGGTTGGTCCGAGCAGTACTTC.

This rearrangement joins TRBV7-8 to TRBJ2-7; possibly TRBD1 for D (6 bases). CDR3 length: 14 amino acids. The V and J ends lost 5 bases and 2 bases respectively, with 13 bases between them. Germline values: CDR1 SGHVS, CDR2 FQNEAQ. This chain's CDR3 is CASSRKTGTYEQYF. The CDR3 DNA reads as TGTGCCAGCAGCCGTAAAACAGGGACCTACGAGCAGTACTTC.

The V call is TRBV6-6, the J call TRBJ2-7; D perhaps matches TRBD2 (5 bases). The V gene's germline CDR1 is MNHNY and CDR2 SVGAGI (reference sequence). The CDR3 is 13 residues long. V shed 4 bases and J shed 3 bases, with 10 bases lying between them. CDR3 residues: CASSSGDHYEQYF. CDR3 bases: TGTGCCAGCAGTTCCGGGGATCACTACGAGCAGTACTTC.

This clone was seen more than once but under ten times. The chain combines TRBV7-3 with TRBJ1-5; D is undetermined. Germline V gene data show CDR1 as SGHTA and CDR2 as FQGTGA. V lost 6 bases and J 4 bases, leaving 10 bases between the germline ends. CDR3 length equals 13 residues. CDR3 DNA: TGTGCCAGCAGTTTCACGCCGAATCAGCCCCAGCATTTT. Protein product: CASSFTPNQPQHF.

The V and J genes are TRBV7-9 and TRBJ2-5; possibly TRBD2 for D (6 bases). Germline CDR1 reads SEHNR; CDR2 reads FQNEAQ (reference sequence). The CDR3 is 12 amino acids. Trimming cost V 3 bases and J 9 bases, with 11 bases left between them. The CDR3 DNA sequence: TGTGCCAGCAGCTTTCAATGGGAGGCCCAGTACTTC. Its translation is CASSFQWEAQYF.

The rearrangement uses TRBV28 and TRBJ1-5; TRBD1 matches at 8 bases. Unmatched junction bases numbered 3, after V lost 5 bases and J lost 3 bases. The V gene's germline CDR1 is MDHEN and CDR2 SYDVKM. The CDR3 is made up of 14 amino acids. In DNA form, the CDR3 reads TGTGCCAGCAGTCGACAGGGGACCAATCAGCCCCAGCATTTT. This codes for CASSRQGTNQPQHF.

The CDR3 nucleotides read TGTGCAAGTCGCTACTCTTGGATGAAGGGAAGCTCCTACGAGCAGTACTTC. Translation: CASRYSWMKGSSYEQYF. The rearrangement joins TRBV12-2 to TRBJ2-7. TRBV12-2 is marked as a pseudogene. The CDR3 runs to 17 residues.

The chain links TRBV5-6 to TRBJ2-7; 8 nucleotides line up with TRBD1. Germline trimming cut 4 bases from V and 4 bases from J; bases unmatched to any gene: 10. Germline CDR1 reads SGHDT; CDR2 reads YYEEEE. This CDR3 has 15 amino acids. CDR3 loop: CASSGAGTGLYEQYF. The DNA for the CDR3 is TGTGCCAGCAGCGGGGCCGGGACAGGTTTATACGAGCAGTACTTC.